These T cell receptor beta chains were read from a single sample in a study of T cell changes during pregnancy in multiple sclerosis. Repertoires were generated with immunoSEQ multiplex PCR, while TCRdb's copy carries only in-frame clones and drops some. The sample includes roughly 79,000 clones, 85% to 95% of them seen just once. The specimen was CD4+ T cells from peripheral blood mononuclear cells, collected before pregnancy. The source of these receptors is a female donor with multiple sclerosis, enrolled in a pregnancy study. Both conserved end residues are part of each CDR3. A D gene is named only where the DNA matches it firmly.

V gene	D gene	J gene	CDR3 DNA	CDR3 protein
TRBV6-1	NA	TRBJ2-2	TGTGCCAGCAGTGGCACAGGCACCGGGGAGCTGTTTTTT	CASSGTGTGELFF
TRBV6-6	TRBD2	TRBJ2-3	TGTGCCAGCAGACCTAGCGGGGGGGCCGTAGATACGCAGTATTTT	CASRPSGGAVDTQYF
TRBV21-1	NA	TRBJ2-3	TGTGCCAGCAGCAAAGATAGCGGGAGGGCCCGAGGCACAGATACGCAGTATTTT	CASSKDSGRARGTDTQYF
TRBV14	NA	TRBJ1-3	TGTGCCAGCAGCCAGGGACTGTGGTCCGGAAACACCATATATTTT	CASSQGLWSGNTIYF
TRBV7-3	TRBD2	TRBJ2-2	TGTGCCAGCAGCTCCTCAGGCGGGGGCGGGGAGCTGTTTTTT	CASSSSGGGGELFF
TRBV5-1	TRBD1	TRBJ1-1	TGCGCCAGCAGCTTCCAGGACAGGGGGCGGGGGACTGAAGCTTTCTTT	CASSFQDRGRGTEAFF
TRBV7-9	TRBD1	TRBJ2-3	TGTGCCAGCAGCCTCACAGGGGGAATAAGCACAGATACGCAGTATTTT	CASSLTGGISTDTQYF
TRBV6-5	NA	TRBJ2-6	TGTGCCAGCAGTTACCGACATCCTGGGGCCAACGTCCTGACTTTC	CASSYRHPGANVLTF
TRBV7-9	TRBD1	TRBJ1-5	TGTGCCAGCAGCGCCGGGACAGGGCTTGGCCAGCCCCAGCATTTT	CASSAGTGLGQPQHF
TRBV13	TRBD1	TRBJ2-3	TGTGCCAGCACCGCGGACAGGGGCGTGTCAGATACGCAGTATTTT	CASTADRGVSDTQYF